This TCR beta chain comes out of a study of T cell responses to AZD1222 COVID-19 vaccine. With regard to this clone: Antigen unknown.

Study results and limitations: The study identified only 6 or 7 AZD1222 recipients as seropositive at baseline. White British ancestry dominated among donors, who included more females, and clonal diversity was possibly underestimated.

Germline loops: CDR1 SGDLS, CDR2 YYNGEE. The V gene end was trimmed by 1 base and the J gene end by 7 bases; junction bases not matched to a gene: 0. The CDR3 has 14 residues. Clones were read by immunoSEQ multiplex PCR, and TCRdb kept only the in-frame ones, dropping some. The table shows 140,000 to 150,000 clones, with about 89% occurring only once. This sequence was found in an adult who received the MenACWY meningococcal vaccine as a control. Sequencing used peripheral blood, obtained 28 days after the second dose of the MenACWY control vaccine. The V call is TRBV9, the J call TRBJ2-1; 12 bases match TRBD2. CDR3 in amino acids: CASSVLAGGNEQFF. The CDR3 coding sequence is TGTGCCAGCAGCGTACTAGCGGGAGGGAATGAGCAGTTCTTC.